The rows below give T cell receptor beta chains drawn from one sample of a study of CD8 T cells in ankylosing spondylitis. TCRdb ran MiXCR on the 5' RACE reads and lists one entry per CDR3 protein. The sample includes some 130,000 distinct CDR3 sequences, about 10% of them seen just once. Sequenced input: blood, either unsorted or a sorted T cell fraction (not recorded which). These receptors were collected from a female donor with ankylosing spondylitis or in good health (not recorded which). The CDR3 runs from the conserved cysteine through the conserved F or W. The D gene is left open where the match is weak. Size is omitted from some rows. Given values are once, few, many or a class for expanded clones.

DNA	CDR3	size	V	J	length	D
TGCGCCAGCAGGGATAGTGCAGATACGCAGTATTTT	CASRDSADTQYF	NA	TRBV10-2	TRBJ2-3	12	NA
TGCGCCAGCAGCTTGGGGGACAGGGATATCTGCGAGCAGTACTTC	CASSLGDRDICEQYF	many	TRBV5-1	TRBJ2-7	15	TRBD1
TGCAGTGCTAGAGATCGCGAGGGTGGTCACTACAATGAGCAGTTCTTC	CSARDREGGHYNEQFF	many	TRBV20-1	TRBJ2-1	16	NA
TGTGCCAGCAGTTACCCACTTGGTGGTAACAACTATGGCTACACCTTC	CASSYPLGGNNYGYTF	many	TRBV6-2/TRBV6-3	TRBJ1-2	16	NA
TGTGCCAGCAGCTTTCGAGTCACAGATACGCAGTATTTT	CASSFRVTDTQYF	many	TRBV7-8	TRBJ2-3	13	NA
TGTGCCAGCAGCTTAGAGGGGGCAGGCTCCTACGAGCAGTACTTC	CASSLEGAGSYEQYF	many	TRBV7-9	TRBJ2-7	15	TRBD1
TGTGCCTGGAGTGTACGGAGATCAGATACGCAGTATTTT	CAWSVRRSDTQYF	many	TRBV30	TRBJ2-3	13	NA
TGTGCCAGCAGTGAAGCGCTACAGGGGTCGGCCGAGCAGTACTTC	CASSEALQGSAEQYF	many	TRBV6-1	TRBJ2-7	15	TRBD1
TGTGCCAGCAGCTACGCGGGGTCCTACGAGCAGTACTTC	CASSYAGSYEQYF	many	TRBV7-8	TRBJ2-7	13	NA
TGTGCCAGCAGCTTAAGTTTGCCGGACCGGCAGTTCTTC	CASSLSLPDRQFF	few	TRBV7-7	TRBJ2-1	13	NA
TGTGCCAGCAGCAAAGCTCGGGGGACAGATAACTATGGCTACACCTTC	CASSKARGTDNYGYTF	many	TRBV21-1	TRBJ1-2	16	NA
TGTGCCAGCAGCTTAGCGGGAGTCGGTACCGGGGAGCTGTTTTTT	CASSLAGVGTGELFF	many	TRBV5-5	TRBJ2-2	15	TRBD2
TGTGCCAGCAGTTACTTGGGATCAGATACGCAGTATTTT	CASSYLGSDTQYF	many	TRBV6-5	TRBJ2-3	13	NA
TGTGCCAGCAGCCAAAAGGGGGCTACCAAAAACATTCAGTACTTC	CASSQKGATKNIQYF	few	TRBV3-1	TRBJ2-4	15	TRBD1
TGTGCCAGCAGCTTAGCTCTAGGGCTGAGGGAGACCCAGTACTTC	CASSLALGLRETQYF	NA	TRBV11-1	TRBJ2-5	15	NA
TGTGCCAGCAGCCAAACGGCATTTAAGAAGTACTTC	CASSQTAFKKYF	few	TRBV14	TRBJ2-7	12	NA
TGTGCCAGCAGCCCAGAGGGGGTCAGCATGAACACTGAAGCTTTCTTT	CASSPEGVSMNTEAFF	NA	TRBV11-1	TRBJ1-1	16	NA
TGCAGTGCTAGAGAAGGGACCCGAGGGGATGAAAAACTGTTTTTT	CSAREGTRGDEKLFF	many	TRBV20-1	TRBJ1-4	15	NA
TGCAGTGCCCGACCGGGACAGGGGCCTGGAAACACCATATATTTT	CSARPGQGPGNTIYF	few	TRBV20-1	TRBJ1-3	15	TRBD1
TGTGCCAGTAGTATCGCAGGGGGGAACACTGAAGCTTTCTTT	CASSIAGGNTEAFF	many	TRBV19	TRBJ1-1	14	TRBD1
TGTGCCAGCAGCCCCTTATGGGGCAGCACAGATACGCAGTATTTT	CASSPLWGSTDTQYF	many	TRBV4-2	TRBJ2-3	15	NA
TGTGCCAGCAGTGAAGTCACAGGCGCCTATCAGCCCCAGCATTTT	CASSEVTGAYQPQHF	many	TRBV6-1	TRBJ1-5	15	NA
TGTGCCAGCAGCCGGACAGGGTTCTATGGCTACACCTTC	CASSRTGFYGYTF	many	TRBV11-3	TRBJ1-2	13	TRBD1
TGTGCCAGCTCACCAGCCGGGGGGCGCGAGCAGTACTTC	CASSPAGGREQYF	NA	TRBV18	TRBJ2-7	13	NA
TGCAGTGCTAGAGTCAGTGGGGGGGGCTTGAACGAGCAGTACTTC	CSARVSGGGLNEQYF	few	TRBV20-1	TRBJ2-7	15	NA
TGTGCCAGCAGTCCCTACGGGACAGGGGGCTACAATGAGCAGTTCTTC	CASSPYGTGGYNEQFF	many	TRBV28	TRBJ2-1	16	TRBD1
TGCGCCAGCAGCATACTAGCGGGGTCCTACAATGAGCAGTTCTTC	CASSILAGSYNEQFF	NA	TRBV5-1	TRBJ2-1	15	TRBD2
TGCAGTGCTACCCTTATGCGCACAGATACGCAGTATTTT	CSATLMRTDTQYF	NA	TRBV20-1	TRBJ2-3	13	NA
TGTGCCAGCAGTTGGCTAGCGGGAGGCCTCTCCTACGAGCAGTACTTC	CASSWLAGGLSYEQYF	many	TRBV12-3/TRBV12-4	TRBJ2-7	16	TRBD2
TGCAGTGCTAGCCCGGGCCTGGGCCAACTCGGGAATCAGCCCCAGCATTTT	CSASPGLGQLGNQPQHF	many	TRBV20-1	TRBJ1-5	17	NA
TGTGCCAGTAGTGCTCTACGCGTTGAAGCTTTCTTT	CASSALRVEAFF	many	TRBV19	TRBJ1-1	12	NA
TGCAGTGCGTTGACCCAGGTAACCTCCTACGAGCAGTACTTC	CSALTQVTSYEQYF	many	TRBV20-1	TRBJ2-7	14	NA
TGTGCCATCAAGGACTCTAACTATGGCTACACCTTC	CAIKDSNYGYTF	NA	TRBV10-3	TRBJ1-2	12	NA
TGTGCCAGCAGCTTACCAGGGCAGAGCCATCAGCCCCAGCATTTT	CASSLPGQSHQPQHF	few	TRBV11-3	TRBJ1-5	15	NA
TGTGCCAGCAGTCCCCACAGGGGCCATCAGCCCCAGCATTTT	CASSPHRGHQPQHF	many	TRBV28	TRBJ1-5	14	TRBD1
TGTGCCTACAATTCCGACGAGCAGTACTTC	CAYNSDEQYF	many	TRBV30	TRBJ2-7	10	NA
TGTGCCAGCAGCTTAGCGGGTATTGATGGCTACACCTTC	CASSLAGIDGYTF	many	TRBV7-9	TRBJ1-2	13	NA
TGCGCCAGCAGCGCCAGGACAGACTTTTCCGGCACTGAAGCTTTCTTT	CASSARTDFSGTEAFF	many	TRBV5-1	TRBJ1-1	16	NA
TGCGCCAGCAGCTCAACCTCGGGCACTGAAGCTTTCTTT	CASSSTSGTEAFF	many	TRBV5-1	TRBJ1-1	13	NA
TGTGCCAGCAGCAAAACAGGGGGCACTGAAGCTTTCTTT	CASSKTGGTEAFF	many	TRBV27	TRBJ1-1	13	TRBD1
TGTGCCAGCAGCTTAGCGTGGCAGGGTCTAGCCAAAAACATTCAGTACTTC	CASSLAWQGLAKNIQYF	many	TRBV7-9	TRBJ2-4	17	NA
TGTGCCAGCAGTCCAAAATTCCGGGACAGGGGGCGAAGTATCTTC	CASSPKFRDRGRSIF	many	TRBV28	TRBJ1-2	15	TRBD1
TGCGCCAGCAGTGAGTGGGGCGGAGTCCGTTCACCCCTCCACTTT	CASSEWGGVRSPLHF	NA	TRBV10-2	TRBJ1-6	15	NA
TGCAGTGCTAGAATCAGGGGGGAGACCCAGTACTTC	CSARIRGETQYF	many	TRBV20-1	TRBJ2-5	12	TRBD1
TGTGCCAGCAGCCGTCCAACTTCGGAGGACTATGGCTACACCTTC	CASSRPTSEDYGYTF	many	TRBV7-2	TRBJ1-2	15	NA
TGCAGTGCTAGAGATTCGAGGACATTCTCCTACGAGCAGTACTTC	CSARDSRTFSYEQYF	many	TRBV20-1	TRBJ2-7	15	NA